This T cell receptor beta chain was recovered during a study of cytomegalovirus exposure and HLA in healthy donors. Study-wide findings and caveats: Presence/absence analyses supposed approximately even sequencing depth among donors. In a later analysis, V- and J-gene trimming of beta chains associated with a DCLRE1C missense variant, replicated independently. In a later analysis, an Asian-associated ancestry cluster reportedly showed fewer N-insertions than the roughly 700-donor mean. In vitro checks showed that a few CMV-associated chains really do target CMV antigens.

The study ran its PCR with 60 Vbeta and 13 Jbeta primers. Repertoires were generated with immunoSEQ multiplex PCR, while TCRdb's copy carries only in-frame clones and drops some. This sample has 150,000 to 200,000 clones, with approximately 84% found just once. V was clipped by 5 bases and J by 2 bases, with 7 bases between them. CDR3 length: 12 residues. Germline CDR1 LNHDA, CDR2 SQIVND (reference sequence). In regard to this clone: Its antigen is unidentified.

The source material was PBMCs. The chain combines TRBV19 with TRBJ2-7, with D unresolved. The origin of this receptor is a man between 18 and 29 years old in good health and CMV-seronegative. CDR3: CASSSPAYEQYF. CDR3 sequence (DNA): TGTGCCAGTAGTTCACCAGCCTACGAGCAGTACTTC.